The source of this T cell receptor beta chain is a study of T cells in localized non-small cell lung cancer. The study's findings and limits: Appearances in adjacent lung were noted for a median approximately 50 of the top 100 tumor clones. Longer survival (overall) was linked to higher T cell density in blood. The highest T cell clonality was in uninvolved adjacent lung, above tumor. Heterogeneity cannot be ruled out, as sequencing used one tumor region only.

The CDR3 extends over 14 amino acids. Trimming cost V 6 bases and J 4 bases, with 15 bases left between them. CDR1 and CDR2 (germline): SNHLY, FYNNEI. Details on this clone: Antigen: not known.

The assay was immunoSEQ multiplex PCR, and TCRdb's table has in-frame clones only and misses some. Of roughly 38,000 clones detected, 85% to 90% appear once; the ten largest clones hold roughly 3.6%. V is TRBV2 and J is TRBJ2-5, with D perhaps matching TRBD1 (6 bases). This specimen consisted of peripheral blood, obtained before any cancer treatment. This receptor was obtained from a man aged 18 to 50 with stage I lung adenocarcinoma. The CDR3 loop reads CASRHQGPGETQYF. CDR3 nucleotide sequence: TGTGCCAGCAGGCACCAGGGGCCGGGAGAGACCCAGTACTTC. The full variable domain, in which reference TRBV2 and TRBJ2-5 provide the parts outside the CDR3, is EPEVTQTPSHQVTQMGQEVILRCVPISNHLYFYWYRQILGQKVEFLVSFYNNEISEKSEIFDDQFSVERPDGSNFTLKIRSTKLEDSAMYFCASRHQGPGETQYFGPGTRLLVL.